Shown below are 9 T cell receptor beta chains from a single sample sequenced in a study of blood T cell repertoires in COVID-19. Profiled with immunoSEQ multiplex PCR; TCRdb holds only in-frame clones, not every one. The sample lists approximately 180,000 clones, 80% to 90% occurring once. Sequencing was performed on peripheral blood. The receptors derive from a man aged 35 to 55 with active or convalescent COVID-19.

This chain connects TRBV12-1 to TRBJ1-5; TRBD1, the table's D call, was not compared with the DNA. TRBV12-1 is listed as a pseudogene. The CDR3 consists of 19 residues. In nucleotides, the CDR3 is TGTGCCAGCAGTCGAGCCACCGGGACAGGGGGCTGCGGCAATCAGCCCCAGCATTTT. Its translation is CASSRATGTGGCGNQPQHF.

This chain uses TRBV6-2 or TRBV6-3 with TRBJ2-7; D is unresolved. Germline loops: CDR1 MNHEY, CDR2 SVGEGT. V lost 2 bases and J lost 5, with 10 bases in between. CDR3 length equals 13 residues. As DNA, the CDR3 is TGTGCCAGCAGTTACCCGACAAGTAACGAGCAGTACTTC. This sequence encodes CASSYPTSNEQYF.

This chain links TRBV5-6 with TRBJ1-3, with 8 nucleotides matching TRBD1. The germline gives CDR1 SGHDT, CDR2 YYEEEE. The CDR3 contains 15 residues. Unmatched junction bases numbered 12, after V lost 6 bases and J lost 7 bases. The DNA of the CDR3 is TGTGCCAGCACCCGACCCTCAGGGGGCCGTAACACCATATATTTT. It is translated as CASTRPSGGRNTIYF.

V and J are TRBV29-1 and TRBJ1-4; possibly TRBD1 for D (5 bases). Trimming cost V 6 bases and J 0 bases, with 17 bases left between them. Germline V gene sequence: CDR1 SQVTM, CDR2 ANQGSEA. The CDR3 sequence is 16 residues long. The DNA of the CDR3 is TGCAGCGTCGGGAGTCAGGGACCCGCAACTAATGAAAAACTGTTTTTT. Translated, it gives CSVGSQGPATNEKLFF. Filled out from reference TRBV29-1 and TRBJ1-4, the complete variable domain reads SAVISQKPSRDICQRGTSLTIQCQVDSQVTMMFWYRQQPGQSLTLIATANQGSEATYESGFVIDKFPISRPNLTFSTLTVSNMSPEDSSIYLCSVGSQGPATNEKLFFGSGTQLSVL.

This chain joins TRBV13 and TRBJ1-1, with D unclear. Germline V gives CDR1 PRHDT, CDR2 FYEKMQ (reference sequence). There are 12 residues in the CDR3. V shed 5 bases and J shed 1 base, with 5 bases lying between them. CDR3 loop: CASSPRNTEAFF. DNA for the CDR3: TGTGCCAGCAGCCCTAGGAACACTGAAGCTTTCTTT.

The V and J genes are TRBV5-6 and TRBJ2-1, with D possibly TRBD2 on 5 matching bases. V was shortened by 1 base and J by 3 bases, with 8 bases between the two germline ends. There are 14 residues in the CDR3. Germline lookup yields CDR1 SGHDT and CDR2 YYEEEE. As DNA, the CDR3 is TGTGCCAGCAGCTTGCCCGGGATCTACAATGAGCAGTTCTTC. It specifies CASSLPGIYNEQFF.

V and J are TRBV10-3 and TRBJ2-7, with 7 bases that match TRBD2. The CDR3 is 15 amino acids. The ends lost 4 bases at V and 6 bases at J; junction bases unmatched: 12. Germline V CDR1 and CDR2: ENHRY, SYGVKD. CDR3 sequence reads: CAISGAGEGSGEQYF. CDR3 DNA sequence: TGTGCCATCAGTGGGGCCGGGGAGGGCTCGGGCGAGCAGTACTTC.

This chain connects TRBV24-1 to TRBJ2-3; 7 nucleotides agree with TRBD1. CDR3 length: 15 residues. V was clipped by 5 bases and J by 0 bases; unmatched bases: 4. CDR1 is KGHDR and CDR2 is SFDVKD in the germline V gene. DNA of the CDR3: TGTGCCACCAGTGTGCCGGGACAGAGCACAGATACGCAGTATTTT. Translating it yields CATSVPGQSTDTQYF.

The chain carries TRBV12-3 or TRBV12-4 and TRBJ1-1; no firm D call. The CDR3 has 10 amino acids. Trimming took 2 bases from V and 7 from J, leaving 2 bases between them. The CDR3 here is CASSLYEAFF. Written as DNA, the CDR3 is TGTGCCAGCAGTTTATATGAAGCTTTCTTT.